Given below is one T cell receptor (beta chain) in context. There is no known antigen for this receptor. One base away there is no much larger clone; base qualities are not given. Library preparation used RT-PCR. Sequenced on an Illumina HiSeq 2500. TCRdb reprocessed the public reads (quality trimming at Q25 with fastp, clone calling with MiXCR) and kept in-frame beta chains. Merged by CDR3 protein, the rows form single entries marked with the most common genes and DNA. The sample yields hundreds of thousands of distinct CDR3 sequences; more than 11% were counted once. The ten largest make up less than 9% of the sample. Sequences ENHRY (CDR1) and SYGVKD (CDR2) are obtained from the germline V gene. Taken from cysteine to phenylalanine, the CDR3 has 12 residues. Only the CDR3 portion is preserved as DNA: 36 bases, with reading frame beginning at the first base. V is reduced by 10 bases and J by 0 bases, leaving a spacing of 7 bases between them.

The data were taken from a study of response to subunit inactivated influenza vaccine (dated by TCRdb to 2016 to 2018). Study-wide context: Deep quantitative T cell receptor repertoire profiling was used in the study to track responses to a trivalent subunit inactivated influenza vaccine.

The paper as a whole reports these results and caveats: The authors proposed that each seasonal influenza vaccination may bring in only a limited number of new T cells.

This clonotype originated in a man aged 50 to 59 who received an inactivated influenza vaccine. Donor details come from another sample of the same person, matched by shared clones. The input for sequencing was PBMCs from blood, taken 14 to 15 days before vaccination. In this chain, TRBV10-3 is recombined with TRBJ1-3; too little of a D gene remains to name it. The DNA is TGTGCCACAGTAAACTCTGGAAACACCATATATTTT. Its translation reads: CATVNSGNTIYF.